Below are 29 T cell receptor beta chains sequenced from a single sample in a study of blood T cell repertoires in COVID-19. Sequencing used immunoSEQ multiplex PCR; TCRdb keeps in-frame clones, though not all of them. The data hold fewer than 120,000 clones, with 75% to 80% observed a single time. The specimen sequenced was peripheral blood. All receptors come from an elderly woman with active or convalescent COVID-19.

The rearrangement joins TRBV4-1 to TRBJ2-2; 11 bases agree with TRBD2. Germline CDR1 MGHRA, CDR2 YSYEKL. This CDR3 has 17 amino acids. The J segment lost 7 bases and the V segment lost 3 bases, leaving 10 bases of the junction unmatched. The CDR3 loop is CASSQGLLAGVGGELFF. The CDR3 nucleotides are TGCGCCAGCAGCCAGGGACTACTAGCGGGAGTCGGCGGGGAGCTGTTTTTT.

This clone appeared a few times. The chain combines TRBV12-3 or TRBV12-4 with TRBJ1-2; 10 bases align to TRBD1. The J segment lost 8 bases and the V segment lost 4 bases, leaving 4 bases of the junction unmatched. This CDR3 has 13 residues. The CDR3 protein is CASSWDRGQGYTF. CDR3 coding DNA: TGTGCCAGCAGTTGGGACAGGGGTCAAGGCTACACCTTC.

This chain uses TRBV5-6 with TRBJ1-2, with D perhaps TRBD1 (5 bases). CDR3 length: 15 residues. V was shortened by 4 bases and J by 4 bases, with 17 bases between the two germline ends. Germline V CDR1 and CDR2: SGHDT, YYEEEE. CDR3 bases: TGTGCCAGCAGCCAGATTTCTGGGGGGATCTATGGCTACACCTTC. This codes for CASSQISGGIYGYTF. Using reference TRBV5-6 and TRBJ1-2 for the parts outside the CDR3, the full variable domain is DAGVTQSPTHLIKTRGQQVTLRCSPKSGHDTVSWYQQALGQGPQFIFQYYEEEERQRGNFPDRFSGHQFPNYSSELNVNALLLGDSALYLCASSQISGGIYGYTFGSGTRLTVV.

This chain connects TRBV12-5 to TRBJ1-4; D gene ambiguous. This CDR3 spans 15 amino acids. The V gene's germline CDR1 is LGHNT and CDR2 FRNRAP. The V and J ends lost 6 bases and 3 bases respectively, with 14 bases between them. CDR3 DNA sequence: TGTGCTAGTGGACCCCCCGGTCGGGCTAATGAAAAACTGTTTTTT. Translated, it gives CASGPPGRANEKLFF.

The chain employs TRBV6-5 and TRBJ2-5, with D possibly TRBD2 on 5 matching bases. This CDR3 is built from 14 residues. Per germline, CDR1 MNHEY and CDR2 SVGAGI. V was pared by 4 bases and J by 0 bases, with 9 bases between. The CDR3 nucleotides read TGTGCCAGCAGTTCCGGGATCGACCAAGAGACCCAGTACTTC. Protein sequence: CASSSGIDQETQYF.

J is TRBJ2-7 and V is TRBV18; 14 bases map to TRBD2. This CDR3 contains 14 residues. With 3 bases clipped from V and 6 bases from J, the junction kept 1 base outside the gene matches. Germline values: CDR1 KGHSH, CDR2 LQKENI. CDR3 sequence (DNA): TGTGCCAGCTCACCCGGACTAGCGGGAGGCGAGCAGTACTTC. This sequence encodes CASSPGLAGGEQYF. Looking up the rest from reference TRBV18 and TRBJ2-7 gives the full variable domain: NAGVMQNPRHLVRRRGQEARLRCSPMKGHSHVYWYRQLPEEGLKFMVYLQKENIIDESGMPKERFSAEFPKEGPSILRIQQVVRGDSAAYFCASSPGLAGGEQYFGPGTRLTVT.

CDR3 DNA sequence: TGTGCCAGCAGCTACAGGGGGTGGAAGACGAATTCACCCCTCCACTTT. It is translated as CASSYRGWKTNSPLHF. The V and J genes are TRBV3-1 (or the pseudogene TRBV3-2) and TRBJ1-6, with 8 bases lining up with TRBD1. J gave up 7 bases and V 5 bases, and 10 bases lay outside the gene matches. CDR1 and CDR2 (germline): LGHDT, YNNKEL (reference sequence). The CDR3 sequence is 16 residues long.

This clone was seen just once. The chain has TRBV3-1 (or the pseudogene TRBV3-2) and TRBJ2-5; D remains unclear. Trimming cost V 0 bases and J 1 base, with 9 bases left between them. Germline CDR1 LGHDT, CDR2 YNNKEL (reference sequence). This CDR3 spans 15 amino acids. CDR3 coding DNA: TGTGCCAGCAGCCAAGACCACGGTTTCCAAGAGACCCAGTACTTC. Its protein is CASSQDHGFQETQYF.

J is TRBJ1-6 and V is TRBV5-1, with no clear D. This CDR3 is built from 13 residues. V lost 3 bases and J lost 7, with 8 bases in between. Germline V gives CDR1 SGHRS, CDR2 YFSETQ. CDR3 region: CASSWYGNSPLHF. CDR3 bases: TGCGCCAGCAGCTGGTACGGGAATTCACCCCTCCACTTT.

This sequence joins TRBV18 and TRBJ1-3; D is undetermined. Between the trimmed V and J ends, which lost 3 bases and 1 base, there was a span of 10 bases. The CDR3 consists of 15 residues. The V gene's germline CDR1 is KGHSH and CDR2 LQKENI. CDR3 protein: CASSPEGGSGNTIYF. The CDR3 DNA sequence: TGTGCCAGCTCACCCGAGGGCGGGTCTGGAAACACCATATATTTT.

The V and J genes are TRBV7-2 and TRBJ2-1, with 10 bases fitting TRBD1. This CDR3 has 15 amino acids. Germline V gene lookup returns CDR1 SGHTA and CDR2 FQGNSA. The trim removed 5 bases at V and 5 bases at J, leaving 6 bases unmatched. CDR3 loop: CASSVRDRGNNEQFF. The DNA for the CDR3 is TGTGCCAGCAGCGTCCGGGACAGGGGAAACAATGAGCAGTTCTTC.

The chain recombines TRBV27 with TRBJ2-7; possible D gene TRBD1, 5 bases. The CDR3 totals 14 residues. The germline gives CDR1 MNHEY, CDR2 SMNVEV (reference sequence). Trimming stripped 3 bases from V and 7 bases from J, with 16 bases between. The CDR3 here is CASSFWPPKGEQYF. The CDR3 coding sequence is TGTGCCAGCAGTTTTTGGCCCCCAAAGGGGGAGCAGTACTTC.

With regard to this clone: This may be a read error, as it is one base from a much larger clone. The chain recombines TRBV3-1 (or the pseudogene TRBV3-2) with TRBJ2-3; no reliable D call. V was trimmed by 5 bases and J by 2 bases, leaving 2 bases between them. CDR1 is LGHDT, CDR2 YNNKEL, per germline (reference sequence). The CDR3 sequence is 11 residues long. Here the CDR3 DNA reads TGTGCCAGCAGCTACACAGATACGCAGTATTTT. Encoded protein: CASSYTDTQYF.

This clone has only a few counts. The chain combines TRBV29-1 with TRBJ2-5; 10 nucleotides align to TRBD2. Germline lookup yields CDR1 SQVTM and CDR2 ANQGSEA. CDR3 length: 16 residues. V shed 0 bases and J 5 bases; nucleotides not matched to a gene: 9. The CDR3 nucleotides read TGCAGCGTTGAAGAGTGGGCTAGCGGGAGTTGGGAGACCCAGTACTTC. This sequence encodes CSVEEWASGSWETQYF.

V gene TRBV28 combines with J gene TRBJ1-2; 10 bases align to TRBD1. Germline CDR1 is MDHEN and CDR2 is SYDVKM. The CDR3 totals 15 residues. Losses at the gene ends were 4 bases for V and 6 bases for J; bases not matched to a gene: 8. CDR3 sequence: CASSSHGQGEDGYTF. DNA for the CDR3: TGTGCCAGCAGTTCCCATGGACAGGGGGAGGATGGCTACACCTTC.

This clone was picked up a small number of times. The chain couples TRBV7-3 to TRBJ2-1; 9 bases match TRBD2. The CDR3 has 16 residues. Trimming cost V 5 bases and J 4 bases; bases outside gene matches: 9. Germline V gives CDR1 SGHTA, CDR2 FQGTGA. The CDR3 DNA follows: TGTGCCAGCAGCCTTATAGCGGGAGTGGGTTACAATGAGCAGTTCTTC. Its protein product is CASSLIAGVGYNEQFF.

The rearrangement joins TRBV29-1 to TRBJ1-2; possible D gene TRBD1, 6 bases. CDR1 and CDR2 (germline): SQVTM, ANQGSEA. With 5 bases removed from V and 11 bases from J, the gap between germline ends came to 15 bases. The CDR3 covers 11 residues. CDR3 DNA sequence: TGCAGCGTTTTCGAACAGGGTTCTTACACCTTC. Encoded protein: CSVFEQGSYTF. The entire variable domain, with the rest obtained from reference TRBV29-1 and TRBJ1-2, is as follows: SAVISQKPSRDICQRGTSLTIQCQVDSQVTMMFWYRQQPGQSLTLIATANQGSEATYESGFVIDKFPISRPNLTFSTLTVSNMSPEDSSIYLCSVFEQGSYTFGSGTRLTVV.

The chain links TRBV4-3 to TRBJ2-5, with 11 bases matching TRBD2. Per the germline V gene, CDR1 is LGHNA and CDR2 is YSLEER. The CDR3 contains 22 residues. V lost 0 bases to trimming and J lost 5 bases; unmatched junction nucleotides: 23. The CDR3 coding sequence is TGCGCCAGCAGCCAAGATCCCGGGCCCCGGGATAGCGGGAGGGCCGTTCGGGAGACCCAGTACTTC. It translates to CASSQDPGPRDSGRAVRETQYF.

The chain links TRBV2 to TRBJ2-2; 11 positions agree with TRBD2. The CDR3 has 17 amino acids. Germline CDR1 reads SNHLY; CDR2 reads FYNNEI. Trimming removed 4 bases from V and 3 bases from J; junction bases left unmatched: 7. The CDR3 protein is CASSANSGRGDTGELFF. The CDR3, as DNA: TGTGCCAGCAGTGCGAATAGCGGGAGGGGGGACACCGGGGAGCTGTTTTTT.

Points on this clone: Compared with germline, one end of the junction differs, possibly owing to a read error. The V and J genes are TRBV9 and TRBJ2-7, with D tentatively TRBD2 (7 bases). CDR3 size: 15 residues. Germline V lookup: CDR1 SGDLS, CDR2 YYNGEE. In DNA, the CDR3 is TGTGCCCGCAGCCTTGGGGGGGGCTTTTCCTACGAGCAGTACTTC. It yields the protein CARSLGGGFSYEQYF.

V usage is TRBV6-6 and J usage is TRBJ2-1; D might be TRBD2 (6 bases). Germline CDR1 is MNHNY and CDR2 is SVGAGI (reference sequence). The CDR3 is made up of 19 amino acids. Deletions cut 5 bases from V and 0 bases from J, with 23 bases between. In DNA form, the CDR3 reads TGTGCCAGCAGTCACCGGGCCTGGGCGGGGTCCCTCTCCTACAATGAGCAGTTCTTC. It translates to CASSHRAWAGSLSYNEQFF.

The CDR3 loop reads CASSLVGAAGTDTQYF. In DNA, the CDR3 is TGCGCCAGCAGCTTGGTGGGGGCGGCTGGCACAGATACGCAGTATTTT. The chain has TRBV5-1 and TRBJ2-3; a possible D gene is TRBD1 (6 bases). V lost 0 bases and J 1 base, leaving 12 bases between the germline ends. The CDR3 has 16 residues. Germline values: CDR1 SGHRS, CDR2 YFSETQ.

The rearrangement joins TRBV19 to TRBJ1-4; D is uncertain. The CDR3 spans 15 residues. V was cut by 4 bases and J by 0 bases, with 9 bases left in between. Germline V gene data show CDR1 as LNHDA and CDR2 as SQIVND (reference sequence). The CDR3 coding sequence is TGTGCCAGTAGTAAAGACGCGACAACTAATGAAAAACTGTTTTTT. Translating it yields CASSKDATTNEKLFF.

This clone appeared once. This chain connects TRBV28 to TRBJ1-2, with 7 bases lining up with TRBD1. This CDR3 comprises 15 residues. CDR1 is MDHEN and CDR2 is SYDVKM in the germline V gene. V dropped 4 bases and J dropped 7; count of bases not matched to a gene: 12. The CDR3 loop is CASSSQGQSVGGYTF. CDR3 DNA: TGTGCCAGCAGTTCCCAGGGACAGTCTGTCGGTGGCTACACCTTC.

This clone has a single count. The rearrangement links TRBV28 to TRBJ2-5, with 8 bases that match TRBD2. Germline V gene sequence: CDR1 MDHEN, CDR2 SYDVKM. CDR3 length equals 13 residues. Unmatched junction bases numbered 5, after V lost 7 bases and J lost 4 bases. The CDR3 protein is CASNLSGRETQYF. CDR3 sequence (DNA): TGTGCCAGCAACCTCAGCGGGAGAGAGACCCAGTACTTC.

The chain is built from TRBV9 and TRBJ2-5; tentative D call: TRBD2 (5 bases). V shed 0 bases and J shed 4 bases, with 13 bases lying between them. Germline CDR1 and CDR2: SGDLS and YYNGEE. The CDR3 contains 15 residues. CDR3 nucleotide sequence: TGTGCCAGCAGCGTAGCTACGGGCGAGGGAGAGACCCAGTACTTC. Translating it yields CASSVATGEGETQYF.

This chain uses TRBV18 with TRBJ2-2; 10 bases line up with TRBD2. Losses at the gene ends were 0 bases for V and 4 bases for J; bases not matched to a gene: 11. The CDR3 is 19 amino acids. Germline loops: CDR1 KGHSH, CDR2 LQKENI. CDR3 nucleotides: TGTGCCAGCTCACCACCCCGTGGTAATAGCGGGAGGAGCACCGGGGAGCTGTTTTTT. This sequence encodes CASSPPRGNSGRSTGELFF. Combining the CDR3 with reference TRBV18 and TRBJ2-2 gives the whole variable domain NAGVMQNPRHLVRRRGQEARLRCSPMKGHSHVYWYRQLPEEGLKFMVYLQKENIIDESGMPKERFSAEFPKEGPSILRIQQVVRGDSAAYFCASSPPRGNSGRSTGELFFGEGSRLTVL.

The CDR3 nucleotides are TGTGCCAGCAGTGAAGAGAGGGCTGGGGCCAACGTCCTGACTTTC. It yields the protein CASSEERAGANVLTF. The rearrangement links TRBV2 to TRBJ2-6; a weak D match, TRBD2 (5 bases). Germline loops: CDR1 SNHLY, CDR2 FYNNEI. With 1 base removed from V and 2 bases from J, the gap between germline ends came to 6 bases. The CDR3 is made up of 15 amino acids.

The V and J genes are TRBV5-5 and TRBJ1-2; the match to TRBD1 covers 7 bases. Germline V gene data show CDR1 as SGHKS and CDR2 as YYEKEE (reference sequence). The CDR3 is made up of 14 amino acids. The junction had 7 bases not matched to a gene; V was cut back by 4 bases and J by 4 bases. DNA of the CDR3: TGTGCCAGCAGCACACAAGGGGGCTTCTATGGCTACACCTTC. Protein sequence: CASSTQGGFYGYTF.